Following are 11 T cell receptor beta chains from one sample sequenced in a study of T cells in Graves' hyperthyroidism and ophthalmopathy. From RNA transcripts, TCR beta CDR3 regions were amplified. Using the HTBI primer set, a first-round RT-PCR was run on the TCR CDR3. TCRdb redid the calling of the multiplex PCR reads with MiXCR, one entry per CDR3 protein. The data show about 640,000 distinct CDR3 sequences, less than 25% seen once. The sample comprised blood. The receptors were gathered from a man between 25 and 39 years old with Graves' ophthalmopathy.

V gene TRBV28 combines with J gene TRBJ1-3, with D maybe TRBD1 (5 bases). Germline assignment: CDR1 MDHEN and CDR2 SYDVKM. The CDR3 is made up of 13 amino acids. Trimming pared 7 bases from V and 7 bases from J, leaving 14 bases between. CDR3 residues: CASTPPGRNTIYF. The CDR3 DNA sequence: TGTGCCAGCACTCCTCCAGGGCGGAACACCATATATTTT.

The table lists this clonotype with a few counts. The chain links TRBV5-4 to TRBJ2-7, with D perhaps matching TRBD2 (6 bases). Trimming left V 4 bases short and J 7 bases short, with 15 bases between. The CDR3 is made up of 13 amino acids. Germline V gene lookup returns CDR1 SGHNT and CDR2 YYREEE (reference sequence). The chain's CDR3 is CASSKPGLEEQYF. The CDR3 DNA reads TGTGCCAGCAGCAAGCCGGGACTGGAAGAGCAGTACTTC.

The chain uses TRBV28 and TRBJ1-3, with TRBD1 identical over 7 bases. CDR3 length: 16 residues. V lost 5 bases and J lost 0; bases outside the gene matches: 7. Germline values: CDR1 MDHEN, CDR2 SYDVKM. CDR3 sequence reads: CASSRLRDSSGNTIYF. The DNA of the CDR3 is TGTGCCAGCAGTCGACTCCGGGACAGCTCTGGAAACACCATATATTTT.

Only a few counts were recorded for this clonotype. The rearrangement uses TRBV20-1 and TRBJ1-6; D not certain. CDR3 length: 14 residues. V lost 2 bases and J 10 bases, leaving 15 bases between the germline ends. The germline CDR1 and CDR2 sequences are DFQATT and SNEGSKA (reference sequence). CDR3 protein: CSARPLRSNSPLHF. Written as DNA, the CDR3 is TGCAGTGCTAGACCCCTACGAAGTAACTCACCCCTCCACTTT.

The chain links TRBV7-2 to TRBJ2-5, with D perhaps given as TRBD1 or TRBD2 (6 bases each). V dropped 2 bases and J dropped 4 bases, with 8 bases sitting between them. Germline V lookup: CDR1 SGHTA, CDR2 FQGNSA. The CDR3 has 13 amino acids. The CDR3 DNA reads TGTGCCAGCAGCTTAAAGGGGGGAGAGACCCAGTACTTC. Translating gives CASSLKGGETQYF. The whole variable domain, remainder taken from reference TRBV7-2 and TRBJ2-5, is GAGVSQSPSNKVTEKGKDVELRCDPISGHTALYWYRQSLGQGLEFLIYFQGNSAPDKSGLPSDRFSAERTGGSVSTLTIQRTQQEDSAVYLCASSLKGGETQYFGPGTRLLVL.

This clonotype was picked up many times. V and J are TRBV12-3 or TRBV12-4 and TRBJ2-3, with D tentatively TRBD1 (6 bases). Trimming took off 2 bases at V and 2 bases at J, with 17 bases between the two ends. This CDR3 has 17 amino acids. The chain's CDR3 is CASSLRLIQGPTDTQYF. CDR3 DNA: TGTGCCAGCAGTTTACGACTGATACAGGGACCCACAGATACGCAGTATTTT.

In its sample, this clonotype was seen a few times. The chain combines TRBV5-1 with TRBJ2-1, with 13 bases lining up with TRBD2. V dropped 0 bases and J dropped 10; count of bases not matched to a gene: 4. CDR1 and CDR2 (germline): SGHRS, YFSETQ. The CDR3 extends over 15 amino acids. This CDR3 reads CASSLGTSGSGEQFF. CDR3 in DNA: TGCGCCAGCAGCTTGGGGACTAGCGGGAGTGGCGAGCAGTTCTTC.

This clonotype has just a few counts. The V call is TRBV19, the J call TRBJ2-1; the D is unclear. There are 13 residues in the CDR3. V lost 6 bases and J 2 bases, leaving 8 bases between the germline ends. Germline V lookup: CDR1 LNHDA, CDR2 SQIVND (reference sequence). CDR3 bases: TGTGCCAGTAGGCCTGACACCTACAATGAGCAGTTCTTC. This translates into CASRPDTYNEQFF.

In its sample, this clonotype was seen a few times. This chain joins TRBV12-3 or TRBV12-4 and TRBJ2-3; TRBD2 might be the D (5 bases). This CDR3 region has 15 residues. Trimming stripped 7 bases from V and 4 bases from J, with 18 bases between. The CDR3 loop is CASTNGGSRADTQYF. The CDR3 DNA follows: TGTGCCAGCACCAATGGCGGTTCGAGGGCAGATACGCAGTATTTT.

The chain links TRBV19 to TRBJ2-7; a possible D gene is TRBD2 (6 bases). The CDR3 is 16 amino acids. V was clipped by 3 bases and J by 3 bases, with 18 bases between them. Germline V lookup: CDR1 LNHDA, CDR2 SQIVND (reference sequence). As DNA, the CDR3 is TGTGCCAGTAGTATCAGGTCAGGGACTGGGTACTACGAGCAGTACTTC. This gives the protein CASSIRSGTGYYEQYF.

This clonotype has ten or more counts. The genes are TRBV2 and TRBJ2-3; 10 bases agree with TRBD2. The V segment lost 4 bases and the J segment 4 bases; nucleotides outside the gene matches: 5. Germline-derived CDR1 and CDR2 are SNHLY and FYNNEI. The CDR3 runs to 15 residues. CDR3 DNA sequence: TGTGCCAGCAGTGCTTCTAGCGGGAGCCCAGATACGCAGTATTTT. As protein: CASSASSGSPDTQYF.